A selection of T cell receptor beta chains follows, all from one sample in a study of cytomegalovirus exposure and HLA in healthy donors. Data came from immunoSEQ multiplex PCR; TCRdb stores just in-frame clones and leaves some out. Its table records around 84,000 clones. The sequencing sample was made of PBMCs. The receptors come from a man aged 30 to 39 in good health and CMV-seronegative. Each CDR3 is given with its conserved first and last residue. Each record gives: D gene, V gene, J gene, CDR3 length, CDR3 DNA, CDR3 protein. The D gene is left open where the match is weak.

>TRBD1|TRBV5-1|TRBJ1-4|14
TGCGCCAGCAGCCCGGGACAGGGGGTAGGAAAACTGTTTTTT
CASSPGQGVGKLFF
>.|TRBV7-6|TRBJ1-1|15
TGTGCCAGCAGCTACACCCAGGGGTTGAACACTGAAGCTTTCTTT
CASSYTQGLNTEAFF
>TRBD1|TRBV6-5|TRBJ2-7|14
TGTGCCAGCAGTTACTCGGACAGGTACTACGAGCAGTACTTC
CASSYSDRYYEQYF
>.|TRBV28|TRBJ2-1|14
TGTGCCAGCAGTTTCAACCTTCGGGTCCCTCAACAGTTCTTC
CASSFNLRVPQQFF
>.|TRBV5-1|TRBJ2-7|15
TGCGCCAGCAGCACCCAGGGTCTACAAGGCGGCGAGCAGTACTTC
CASSTQGLQGGEQYF
>TRBD2|TRBV5-1|TRBJ2-7|14
TGCGCCAGCAGCTCTTGGACTAGCGGTTACGAGCAGTACTTC
CASSSWTSGYEQYF
>.|TRBV6-5|TRBJ2-2|16
TGTGCCAGCAGTTACTCAGCAGGGGCTGGCACCGGGGAGCTGTTTTTT
CASSYSAGAGTGELFF
>TRBD2|TRBV5-1|TRBJ2-3|16
TGCGCCAGCAGCTTGACTAGCGGGGGGGCAGGAGATACGCAGTATTTT
CASSLTSGGAGDTQYF
>TRBD1|TRBV5-1|TRBJ2-7|13
TGCGCCAGCAGCTCGGCTCAGGGGGACGAGCAGTACTTC
CASSSAQGDEQYF
>TRBD2|TRBV4-2|TRBJ2-1|15
TGTGCCAGCAGCCCGGCTAGCGGGGGATACAATGAGCAGTTCTTC
CASSPASGGYNEQFF
>.|TRBV9|TRBJ1-1|13
TGTGCCAGCCGAACTATGATGAACACTGAAGCTTTCTTT
CASRTMMNTEAFF
>.|TRBV10-3|TRBJ1-1|13
TGTGCCACCCACCAGTCGATGAACACTGAAGCTTTCTTT
CATHQSMNTEAFF
>.|TRBV11-3|TRBJ2-7|15
TGTGCCAGCAGCTTAGAGCCAGGGTCCACCTACGAGCAGTACTTC
CASSLEPGSTYEQYF